Described below is a single T cell receptor (beta chain) sequence and its context. The data are from a study of blood T cell repertoires in COVID-19. Whole-study context: The United States, Italy and Spain provided the acute and convalescent COVID-19 samples. Sources were T cells, B-cell-depleted T cells, or PBMCs; the material itself was cDNA or gDNA.

CDR1 and CDR2 (germline): SGHVS, FQNEAQ. V shed 1 base, J shed 4 bases, and the junction held 6 bases outside the gene matches. The CDR3 runs to 15 residues. Per the original methods: Nucleated cell counts were estimated from reference gene primer amplification. Profiling relied on immunoSEQ multiplex PCR, and the TCRdb table lists in-frame clones only, not all of them. The DNA gave D and trimming, while V, J and clone size come from that table. The table records around 24,000 clones, roughly 88% of them present only once. This receptor was obtained from a human donor in a cohort sampled during active COVID-19. Specimen: peripheral blood. The rearrangement joins TRBV7-8 to TRBJ1-2; TRBD1 matches 7 bases. CDR3 protein: CASSLEGGRAYGYTF. The CDR3 nucleotides are TGTGCCAGCAGCTTAGAAGGGGGCAGGGCCTATGGCTACACCTTC. Looking up the rest from reference TRBV7-8 and TRBJ1-2 gives the full variable domain: GAGVSQSPRYKVAKRGQDVALRCDPISGHVSLFWYQQALGQGPEFLTYFQNEAQLDKSGLPSDRFFAERPEGSVSTLKIQRTQQEDSAVYLCASSLEGGRAYGYTFGSGTRLTVV.